These 18 T cell receptor beta chains originate from one sample sequenced in a study of OX40 agonist ivuxolimab in advanced cancers. Library creation used the immunoSEQ multiplex PCR assay. TCRdb took this table from immuneACCESS and kept in-frame rearrangements with V and J called. Such tables lack part of the clones; where checked against another copy, unresolved V genes explain under half of the gap, and the rest is unexplained. The sample table lists approximately 86,000 clones, 86% of them with a count of one. Of the sample, over 5% falls within the top ten clones. Sequenced material: CD4+ or CD8+ T cells sorted from blood, taken in a trial of the OX40 agonist ivuxolimab. The source is an adult with an advanced solid tumor such as melanoma, head and neck, liver or kidney cancer.

In DNA form, the CDR3 reads TGTGCCAGCAGTTTTAGGGGAGAGACCCAGTACTTC. Translated, it gives CASSFRGETQYF. This chain connects TRBV27 to TRBJ2-5; maybe TRBD1 (5 bases). The germline V gene encodes CDR1 MNHEY and CDR2 SMNVEV (reference sequence). With 3 bases removed from V and 4 bases from J, the gap between germline ends came to 6 bases. The CDR3 is 12 residues long.

The chain joins TRBV6-6 to TRBJ2-3, with 9 bases matching TRBD2. This CDR3 comprises 15 residues. In germline, CDR1 is MNHNY, CDR2 SVGAGI (reference sequence). After removal of 6 bases from V and 1 base from J, the junction contained 5 bases not matched to a gene. The CDR3, as DNA: TGTGCCAGCAGGGGAGCGGGGGGCGGCACAGATACGCAGTATTTT. It translates to CASRGAGGGTDTQYF.

V usage is TRBV19 and J usage is TRBJ1-5; 9 bases agree with TRBD1. Looked up from germline, CDR1 is LNHDA and CDR2 is SQIVND (reference sequence). V dropped 9 bases and J dropped 4; count of bases not matched to a gene: 25. The CDR3 sequence is 20 residues long. Here the CDR3 DNA reads TGTGCCAGCCGGGCCCCACCTACCCCGGGACAGGGATCGGGGAATCAGCCCCAGCATTTT. Translating it yields CASRAPPTPGQGSGNQPQHF. Looking up the rest from reference TRBV19 and TRBJ1-5 gives the full variable domain: DGGITQSPKYLFRKEGQNVTLSCEQNLNHDAMYWYRQDPGQGLRLIYYSQIVNDFQKGDIAEGYSVSREKKESFPLTVTSAQKNPTAFYLCASRAPPTPGQGSGNQPQHFGDGTRLSIL.

CDR3 nucleotides: TGTGCCTGGAGTTCCACCCGGGGGGGCAAGGGCTACACCTTC. Residues: CAWSSTRGGKGYTF. V gene TRBV30 combines with J gene TRBJ1-2; TRBD1 might be the D (6 bases). This CDR3 spans 14 amino acids. From germline, CDR1 is GTSNPN and CDR2 SVGIG (reference sequence). Deletions cut 2 bases from V and 8 bases from J, with 18 bases between. Supplemented by reference TRBV30 and TRBJ1-2, the full variable domain reads SQTIHQWPATLVQPVGSPLSLECTVEGTSNPNLYWYRQAAGRGLQLLFYSVGIGQISSEVPQNLSASRPQDRQFILSSKKLLLSDSGFYLCAWSSTRGGKGYTFGSGTRLTVV.

The chain employs TRBV5-6 and TRBJ1-2; no clear D gene. Germline CDR1 SGHDT, CDR2 YYEEEE. The ends were cut back, 1 base at V and 4 bases at J, with 11 bases in the middle. This CDR3 is 14 amino acids long. The CDR3 nucleotides read TGTGCCAGCAGCTTGCTCGCAGGCGGCTATGGCTACACCTTC. Translated: CASSLLAGGYGYTF.

This CDR3 is CASSLVHRANYGYTF. CDR3 DNA: TGTGCCAGCAGCTTAGTACACAGGGCCAACTATGGCTACACCTTC. The chain joins TRBV11-2 to TRBJ1-2, with D maybe TRBD1 (6 bases). The germline V gene has CDR1 SGHAT and CDR2 FQNNGV. The CDR3 loop spans 15 amino acids. V was pared by 1 base and J by 2 bases, with 11 bases between.

The chain combines TRBV21-1 with TRBJ2-7; the DNA was not compared with TRBD1, the D call given in the table. TRBV21-1 is annotated as a pseudogene. This CDR3 has 17 amino acids. The CDR3 coding sequence is TGTGCCAGCAGCAAAGAAAAAAAGAACAGGGGGTTGTACGAGCAGTACTTC. It encodes CASSKEKKNRGLYEQYF.

The genes are TRBV30 and TRBJ2-3, with D possibly matching TRBD2 (5 bases). V shed 3 bases and J shed 6 bases, with 13 bases lying between them. The CDR3 is 13 amino acids. In germline, CDR1 is GTSNPN, CDR2 SVGIG (reference sequence). The chain's CDR3 is CAWRTTPLDTQYF. In DNA, the CDR3 is TGTGCCTGGAGGACTACCCCGCTTGATACGCAGTATTTT. The full variable domain, completed using reference TRBV30 and TRBJ2-3, is SQTIHQWPATLVQPVGSPLSLECTVEGTSNPNLYWYRQAAGRGLQLLFYSVGIGQISSEVPQNLSASRPQDRQFILSSKKLLLSDSGFYLCAWRTTPLDTQYFGPGTRLTVL.

This rearrangement joins TRBV7-9 to TRBJ2-7; the match to TRBD1 covers 10 bases. CDR1 is SEHNR and CDR2 is FQNEAQ in the germline V gene (reference sequence). The CDR3 has 17 amino acids. The V gene end was trimmed by 4 bases and the J gene end by 3 bases; junction bases not matched to a gene: 12. The CDR3 is CASSSPSGTGVDYEQYF. The CDR3 coding sequence is TGTGCCAGCAGCTCCCCTTCCGGGACAGGGGTTGACTACGAGCAGTACTTC. The full variable domain, rest sourced from reference TRBV7-9 and TRBJ2-7, is DTGVSQNPRHKITKRGQNVTFRCDPISEHNRLYWYRQTLGQGPEFLTYFQNEAQLEKSRLLSDRFSAERPKGSFSTLEIQRTEQGDSAMYLCASSSPSGTGVDYEQYFGPGTRLTVT.

The V call is TRBV5-6, the J call TRBJ2-4; 9 bases align to TRBD1. The CDR3 extends over 16 amino acids. The V gene's germline CDR1 is SGHDT and CDR2 YYEEEE. The V and J ends lost 3 bases and 0 bases, in that order; junction bases with no gene match: 4. CDR3 sequence (DNA): TGTGCCAGCAGCTACCCGGGACAGGGAGCCAAAAACATTCAGTACTTC. Its translation is CASSYPGQGAKNIQYF.

This chain uses TRBV19 with TRBJ1-6; D uncertain. The CDR3 has 17 amino acids. Germline CDR1 and CDR2: LNHDA and SQIVND (reference sequence). Trimming took 0 bases from V and 10 from J, leaving 19 bases between them. CDR3 DNA sequence: TGTGCCAGTAGTATAGATCTCCCCGGAGTCGCGGGGTCACCCCTCCACTTT. It codes for CASSIDLPGVAGSPLHF.

V and J are TRBV30 and TRBJ1-5; D is undetermined. Trimming removed 0 bases at V and 1 base at J, with 7 bases between. CDR1 is GTSNPN and CDR2 is SVGIG in the germline V gene (reference sequence). The CDR3 has 14 amino acids. CDR3 DNA: TGTGCCTGGAGTGTATTTCAGAGCAATCAGCCCCAGCATTTT. Protein product: CAWSVFQSNQPQHF. Combining the CDR3 with reference TRBV30 and TRBJ1-5 gives the whole variable domain SQTIHQWPATLVQPVGSPLSLECTVEGTSNPNLYWYRQAAGRGLQLLFYSVGIGQISSEVPQNLSASRPQDRQFILSSKKLLLSDSGFYLCAWSVFQSNQPQHFGDGTRLSIL.

In this sample, this clone turned up a few times. V is TRBV9 and J is TRBJ2-7; the match to TRBD2 covers 9 bases. V lost 0 bases and J lost 4; bases outside the gene matches: 5. Germline values: CDR1 SGDLS, CDR2 YYNGEE. This CDR3 spans 15 amino acids. The CDR3, as DNA: TGTGCCAGCAGCGTAGGGATAGCGGGAGAATACGAGCAGTACTTC. It encodes CASSVGIAGEYEQYF. Full variable domain (remainder filled in from reference TRBV9 and TRBJ2-7): DSGVTQTPKHLITATGQRVTLRCSPRSGDLSVYWYQQSLDQGLQFLIQYYNGEERAKGNILERFSAQQFPDLHSELNLSSLELGDSALYFCASSVGIAGEYEQYFGPGTRLTVT.

This clone showed up just once. This sequence joins TRBV5-1 and TRBJ2-4; 9 nucleotides agree with TRBD1. J was trimmed by 6 bases and V by 3 bases; bases with no gene match: 7. The germline gives CDR1 SGHRS, CDR2 YFSETQ. The CDR3 runs 15 residues. The CDR3 DNA follows: TGCGCCAGCAGCTACGGACAGGGGCTGGGAAACATTCAGTACTTC. Protein: CASSYGQGLGNIQYF.

The chain joins TRBV5-1 to TRBJ1-1; possibly TRBD1 for D (6 bases). Germline V gives CDR1 SGHRS, CDR2 YFSETQ. The CDR3 is 18 residues long. The germline V and J ends were trimmed by 2 bases and 4 bases, with 24 bases remaining between them. DNA of the CDR3: TGCGCCAGCAGCTTCCAGGGGCTGGCGACAGCGGGCGGCACTGAAGCTTTCTTT. Translation gives CASSFQGLATAGGTEAFF. Filled out from reference TRBV5-1 and TRBJ1-1, the complete variable domain reads KAGVTQTPRYLIKTRGQQVTLSCSPISGHRSVSWYQQTPGQGLQFLFEYFSETQRNKGNFPGRFSGRQFSNSRSEMNVSTLELGDSALYLCASSFQGLATAGGTEAFFGQGTRLTVV.

This chain links TRBV6-5 with TRBJ1-4; D not resolved. Germline V gene sequence: CDR1 MNHEY, CDR2 SVGAGI. Trimming took 2 bases from V and 8 from J, leaving 12 bases between them. This CDR3 is 14 amino acids long. The CDR3 nucleotides read TGTGCCAGCAGTTACCGGGGTAGTAACGAAAAACTGTTTTTT. It encodes CASSYRGSNEKLFF.

This rearrangement joins TRBV11-3 to TRBJ2-1; D unclear. The V and J ends lost 1 base and 5 bases respectively, with 12 bases between them. Germline V lookup: CDR1 SGHNT, CDR2 YENEEA. There are 15 residues in the CDR3. This CDR3 reads CASSLGPGKDNEQFF. The CDR3 DNA reads TGTGCCAGCAGCTTAGGGCCAGGCAAAGACAATGAGCAGTTCTTC.

This chain uses TRBV5-1 with TRBJ1-1; tentatively, D is TRBD1 (5 bases). There are 15 residues in the CDR3. Germline CDR1 reads SGHRS; CDR2 reads YFSETQ. The V end lost 3 bases, the J end lost 1 base, and 13 bases lay between the germline ends. CDR3 amino acids: CASSYEGLRNTEAFF. The CDR3, as DNA: TGCGCCAGCAGCTACGAGGGACTGCGGAACACTGAAGCTTTCTTT.